A single sample is the source of the 27 T cell receptor beta chains below, sequenced in a study of T cell repertoires in aging, cancer and after chemotherapy. Peripheral blood genomic DNA, not sorted cells or RNA, was the template. Multiplex touch-down PCR with TRB-A/B primers amplified rearranged V-D-J TRB sequences. TCRdb recomputed calls from the multiplex PCR reads with MiXCR, one row per CDR3 protein. This table holds about 1,800 distinct CDR3 sequences, approximately 30% found once. Sequenced: blood. Source of these receptors: a human donor with a solid tumor.

This clonotype is medium-sized by share. CDR3 in amino acids: CATSDRNSGGRHEQFF. The CDR3 DNA reads as TGTGCCACCAGTGATCGTAATAGCGGGGGGCGCCATGAGCAGTTCTTC. The chain links TRBV24-1 to TRBJ2-1; TRBD2 matches at 10 bases. CDR1 and CDR2 (germline): KGHDR, SFDVKD. The CDR3 extends over 16 amino acids. With 3 bases clipped from V and 8 bases from J, the junction kept 9 bases outside the gene matches.

This clonotype is judged medium-sized (0.01 to 0.1%). The chain couples TRBV6-6 to TRBJ1-2, with D perhaps TRBD1 (5 bases). CDR1 is MNHNY and CDR2 is SVGAGI in the germline V gene (reference sequence). This CDR3 contains 15 residues. Trimming took 7 bases from V and 4 from J, leaving 19 bases between them. CDR3 amino acids: CASTLGTSATYGYTF. Here the CDR3 DNA reads TGTGCCAGCACCCTAGGGACCAGTGCAACCTATGGCTACACCTTC.

The V gene is TRBV7-2, the J gene TRBJ1-6; D unclear. CDR3 length equals 17 residues. The germline gives CDR1 SGHTA, CDR2 FQGNSA. Deletions cut 1 base from V and 0 bases from J, with 10 bases between. This CDR3 is CASSLVGLSSYNSPLHF. For the CDR3, the DNA is TGTGCCAGCAGCTTAGTTGGGTTGAGCTCCTATAATTCACCCCTCCACTTT.

The CDR3, as DNA: TGTGCCAGCAGTGCACAAGCGGGGGGGCTGGATGAGCAGTTCTTC. This translates into CASSAQAGGLDEQFF. The chain links TRBV6-4 to TRBJ2-1; TRBD2 agrees at 10 bases. V was pared by 4 bases and J by 8 bases, with 8 bases of the junction left unmatched. The germline V gene has CDR1 MRHNA and CDR2 SNTAGT. CDR3 length: 15 amino acids.

This clonotype occurred once. The rearrangement uses TRBV20-1 and TRBJ2-7; D is perhaps TRBD1 (6 bases). V lost 2 bases and J lost 2, with 13 bases in between. The V gene's germline CDR1 is DFQATT and CDR2 SNEGSKA (reference sequence). CDR3 length: 14 residues. The CDR3 coding sequence is TGCAGTGCTAGACAGGGGCCCCCGCCCTACGAGCAGTACTTC. This codes for CSARQGPPPYEQYF.

This clonotype was seen a few times. This rearrangement joins TRBV12-3 or TRBV12-4 to TRBJ1-1, with D possibly being TRBD1 (6 bases). The CDR3 sequence is 14 residues long. V shed 3 bases and J shed 5 bases, with 13 bases lying between them. The CDR3: CASSFDRSGTEAFF. Here the CDR3 DNA reads TGTGCCAGCAGTTTTGACAGGTCTGGAACTGAAGCTTTCTTT.

There are a few counts of this clonotype. This sequence joins TRBV11-1 and TRBJ2-2; D remains ambiguous. The ends were cut back, 1 base at V and 7 bases at J, with 4 bases in the middle. Germline V gives CDR1 SGHAT, CDR2 FQDESV (reference sequence). This CDR3 contains 12 residues. Here the CDR3 DNA reads TGTGCCAGCAGCTTAGTACTCGGGGAGCTGTTTTTT. Amino acid sequence: CASSLVLGELFF. The variable domain in full, completed from reference TRBV11-1 and TRBJ2-2, reads EAEVAQSPRYKITEKSQAVAFWCDPISGHATLYWYRQILGQGPELLVQFQDESVVDDSQLPKDRFSAERLKGVDSTLKIQPAELGDSAMYLCASSLVLGELFFGEGSRLTVL.

This clonotype was seen a single time. V gene TRBV27 combines with J gene TRBJ2-7, with TRBD1 matching over 8 bases. J was trimmed by 2 bases and V by 6 bases; bases with no gene match: 9. Per germline, CDR1 MNHEY and CDR2 SMNVEV (reference sequence). The CDR3 has 15 residues. The CDR3 region is CASSPSWGQAYEQYF. The CDR3 nucleotides read TGTGCCAGCAGCCCCTCCTGGGGACAGGCCTACGAGCAGTACTTC.

By proportion, this clonotype is medium-sized. This rearrangement joins TRBV10-3 to TRBJ2-7; D not resolved. Trimming took off 6 bases at V and 0 bases at J, with 9 bases between the two ends. Germline CDR1 is ENHRY and CDR2 is SYGVKD. The CDR3 runs to 13 residues. The CDR3, as DNA: TGTGCCATCAGGGGCAGGCTCTCCTACGAGCAGTACTTC. Translation gives CAIRGRLSYEQYF.

This clonotype is medium-sized. The chain is built from TRBV7-9 and TRBJ1-4; TRBD1 agrees at 7 bases. J gave up 5 bases and V 5 bases, and 8 bases lay outside the gene matches. CDR1 is SEHNR and CDR2 is FQNEAQ in the germline V gene (reference sequence). This CDR3 is 15 amino acids long. This CDR3 is CASSPGTALNEKLFF. CDR3 bases: TGTGCCAGCAGCCCCGGGACAGCTCTGAATGAAAAACTGTTTTTT.

This clonotype was seen a handful of times. The chain uses TRBV7-6 and TRBJ2-3; D perhaps matches TRBD1 (5 bases). Germline CDR1 is SGHVS and CDR2 is FNYEAQ. V lost 4 bases and J lost 0, with 14 bases in between. This CDR3 contains 16 residues. DNA for the CDR3: TGTGCCAGCAGCTCTAGGACAACAACTAGCACAGATACGCAGTATTTT. Translated: CASSSRTTTSTDTQYF.

This clonotype has only a few counts. The chain couples TRBV20-1 to TRBJ2-2; 11 nucleotides line up with TRBD2. This CDR3 spans 15 amino acids. Germline V gene lookup returns CDR1 DFQATT and CDR2 SNEGSKA (reference sequence). Trimming at V came to 5 bases and at J to 5 bases, leaving 7 bases not matched to a gene. DNA of the CDR3: TGCAGTGCTCCACCCATAGCGGGGGGGACCGGGGAGCTGTTTTTT. It encodes CSAPPIAGGTGELFF.

This clonotype has only a few counts. The chain has TRBV7-2 and TRBJ2-2; no clear D gene. Germline-derived CDR1 and CDR2 are SGHTA and FQGNSA. CDR3 length equals 15 residues. V was trimmed by 5 bases and J by 0 bases, leaving 10 bases between them. The CDR3 DNA follows: TGTGCCAGCAGCCCGGTACGCACGAACACCGGGGAGCTGTTTTTT. Its protein product is CASSPVRTNTGELFF.

This clonotype appeared once. V is TRBV12-3 or TRBV12-4 and J is TRBJ1-4; 9 nucleotides align to TRBD1. CDR3 size: 18 residues. Trimming took 6 bases from V and 8 from J; bases not matched to a gene: 19. CDR3 loop: CASRGQGRRGPAGEKLFF. DNA for the CDR3: TGTGCCAGCAGGGGACAGGGTCGTCGGGGGCCCGCTGGAGAAAAACTGTTTTTT.

This clonotype was recorded only once. The V call is TRBV11-1, the J call TRBJ2-2; 10 nucleotides line up with TRBD1. The junction had 5 bases not matched to a gene; V was cut back by 1 base and J by 3 bases. The CDR3 spans 17 residues. Germline CDR1 SGHAT, CDR2 FQDESV (reference sequence). The CDR3 DNA follows: TGTGCCAGCAGCTTAGGAGCCGGGACAGGGGACACCGGGGAGCTGTTTTTT. Translation gives CASSLGAGTGDTGELFF.

This clonotype is judged medium-sized. This may be a read error: a much more frequent sequence differs by one nucleotide. The chain recombines TRBV19 with TRBJ1-2, with 7 bases lining up with TRBD1. The CDR3 consists of 12 residues. Germline CDR1 is LNHDA and CDR2 is SQIVND (reference sequence). Trimming at V came to 4 bases and at J to 12 bases, leaving 8 bases not matched to a gene. The CDR3 DNA is TGTGCCAGTAGTAAGCGACAGGGCAGCCACACCTTC. Amino acids: CASSKRQGSHTF. Full variable domain (rest looked up from reference TRBV19 and TRBJ1-2): DGGITQSPKYLFRKEGQNVTLSCEQNLNHDAMYWYRQDPGQGLRLIYYSQIVNDFQKGDIAEGYSVSREKKESFPLTVTSAQKNPTAFYLCASSKRQGSHTFGSGTRLTVV.

V and J are TRBV7-2 and TRBJ1-5; TRBD1 aligns across 7 bases. Germline CDR1 is SGHTA and CDR2 is FQGNSA. The CDR3 is made up of 15 amino acids. J gave up 4 bases and V 3 bases, and 6 bases lay outside the gene matches. The CDR3 DNA follows: TGTGCCAGCAGCTTCGCCGGGACAGCAAATCAGCCCCAGCATTTT. This codes for CASSFAGTANQPQHF.

This clonotype is labeled medium-sized. CDR3 protein: CSVDNRGSNTEAFF. The CDR3 DNA reads as TGCAGCGTTGACAATCGGGGATCGAACACTGAAGCTTTCTTT. The V call is TRBV29-1, the J call TRBJ1-1; no clear D gene. CDR1 is SQVTM, CDR2 ANQGSEA, per germline. Trimming shortened V by 3 bases and J by 1 base, and 12 bases separated the two germline ends. CDR3 size: 14 residues.

This clonotype was recorded once. V is TRBV2 and J is TRBJ2-3, with D hard to call. V lost 6 bases and J lost 3, with 7 bases in between. Germline-derived CDR1 and CDR2 are SNHLY and FYNNEI. The CDR3 loop spans 12 amino acids. CDR3 residues: CASRQGTDTQYF. CDR3 DNA sequence: TGTGCCAGCAGGCAAGGAACAGATACGCAGTATTTT.

By sample share, this clonotype is large. The chain couples TRBV6-2 or TRBV6-3 to TRBJ2-7, with D unclear. Germline values: CDR1 MNHEY, CDR2 SVGEGT. V was trimmed by 6 bases and J by 3 bases, leaving 9 bases between them. The CDR3 length is 12 residues. CDR3 nucleotide sequence: TGTGCCAGCAGCCCACAGAGCTACGAGCAGTACTTC. Translating gives CASSPQSYEQYF.

By frequency in the sample, this clonotype is medium-sized. V and J are TRBV10-3 and TRBJ1-3, with unresolved D. CDR3 length: 14 amino acids. The germline V gene has CDR1 ENHRY and CDR2 SYGVKD. Trimming stripped 10 bases from V and 4 bases from J, with 17 bases between. The chain's CDR3 is CATSQTFSGNTIYF. The CDR3 DNA reads as TGTGCCACCTCGCAAACCTTCTCGGGAAACACCATATATTTT.

This clonotype is large within its sample. The chain carries TRBV19 and TRBJ2-7; maybe TRBD1 (7 bases). Germline CDR1 and CDR2: LNHDA and SQIVND (reference sequence). V was clipped by 2 bases and J by 2 bases, with 13 bases between them. The length of the CDR3 is 15 residues. The CDR3 DNA reads as TGTGCCAGTAGTATACGTCAGGGGGGACCCTACGAGCAGTACTTC. This sequence encodes CASSIRQGGPYEQYF.

Sample share makes this clonotype medium-sized. V gene TRBV5-1 combines with J gene TRBJ1-4; perhaps TRBD1 as D (5 bases). Germline V gene lookup returns CDR1 SGHRS and CDR2 YFSETQ. The CDR3 runs 14 residues. The ends were cut back, 0 bases at V and 8 bases at J, with 11 bases in the middle. CDR3 sequence reads: CASSLGGSEEKLFF. The CDR3 nucleotides are TGCGCCAGCAGCTTGGGGGGGTCGGAAGAAAAACTGTTTTTT.

This clonotype is judged medium-sized. The gene calls are TRBV6-5 and TRBJ2-1, with TRBD2 matching over 8 bases. The V gene end was trimmed by 1 base and the J gene end by 4 bases; junction bases not matched to a gene: 6. The V gene's germline CDR1 is MNHEY and CDR2 SVGAGI. There are 16 residues in the CDR3. The CDR3 protein is CASSYFTGGVYNEQFF. CDR3 coding DNA: TGTGCCAGCAGTTACTTTACGGGGGGGGTATACAATGAGCAGTTCTTC.

By its share, this clonotype is medium-sized. This CDR3 is CASSLRRDSFREQYF. In DNA, the CDR3 is TGTGCCAGCAGCCTCCGCCGGGACAGTTTTCGCGAGCAGTACTTC. The chain combines TRBV6-2 or TRBV6-3 with TRBJ2-7; 7 nucleotides match TRBD1. Germline V gene lookup returns CDR1 MNHEY and CDR2 SVGEGT. The CDR3 runs to 15 residues. The junction had 14 bases not matched to a gene; V was cut back by 6 bases and J by 6 bases.

This clonotype is labeled medium-sized. In DNA form, the CDR3 reads TGTGCCAGCAGTTCTCGGGGACAATCAATACAGCCCCAGCATTTT. Translation gives CASSSRGQSIQPQHF. The genes are TRBV27 and TRBJ1-5, with D possibly matching TRBD1 (6 bases). V lost 4 bases to trimming and J lost 7 bases, with 17 bases between them. Germline V gene data show CDR1 as MNHEY and CDR2 as SMNVEV (reference sequence). The CDR3 runs 15 residues.

The chain recombines TRBV20-1 with TRBJ1-5; the D gene is possibly TRBD1 (5 bases). Trimming left V 0 bases short and J 7 bases short, with 16 bases between. The CDR3 spans 15 residues. CDR1 is DFQATT and CDR2 is SNEGSKA in the germline V gene (reference sequence). For the CDR3, the DNA is TGCAGTGCTAGAGATCCAGGGATGGCTGAGCAGCCCCAGCATTTT. Translated, it gives CSARDPGMAEQPQHF.